A selection of T cell receptor beta chains follows, all from one sample in a study of cytomegalovirus exposure and HLA in healthy donors. The data were produced by immunoSEQ multiplex PCR, yet TCRdb's version contains in-frame clones alone and is incomplete. This repertoire includes about 130,000 clones. The sample was PBMCs. Every receptor here comes from a woman in her thirties or forties in good health and CMV-seronegative. Each CDR3 is given with its conserved first and last residue. A D gene is named only where the DNA matches it firmly.

d_call	v_call	j_call	cdr3_nt	cdr3_aa
NA	TRBV6-5	TRBJ1-1	TGTGCCAGCAGGAACAGGGCTACCACTGAAGCTTTCTTT	CASRNRATTEAFF
TRBD1	TRBV27	TRBJ1-1	TGTGCCAGCCAGGGGGGCACTGAAGCTTTCTTT	CASQGGTEAFF
NA	TRBV5-1	TRBJ1-3	TGCGCCAGCAGCCCCGTACAGGCGGGAAACACCATATATTTT	CASSPVQAGNTIYF
NA	TRBV5-1	TRBJ1-1	TGCGCCAGCAGCGGCTCCACAGGGTCAGGGACTGAAGCTTTCTTT	CASSGSTGSGTEAFF
NA	TRBV5-1	TRBJ1-1	TGCGCCAGCAGCCTGCAGGGGAACACTGAAGCTTTCTTT	CASSLQGNTEAFF
TRBD1	TRBV28	TRBJ2-7	TGTGCCAGCAGTCCCCCGTGGAGGACAGGGGTTTCCTACGAGCAGTACTTC	CASSPPWRTGVSYEQYF
NA	TRBV4-2	TRBJ1-1	TGTGCCAGCAGCCGACAACTGTCGAACACTGAAGCTTTCTTT	CASSRQLSNTEAFF
TRBD2	TRBV7-2	TRBJ2-7	TGTGCCAGCAGCTTACTTGAGCGGGGGTACTACGAGCAGTACTTC	CASSLLERGYYEQYF
TRBD2	TRBV5-1	TRBJ2-2	TGCGCCAGCAGCTTGACACTAGCGGTGAACACCGGGGAGCTGTTTTTT	CASSLTLAVNTGELFF
NA	TRBV7-9	TRBJ2-2	TGTGCCAGCAGCTTTCGTGACACCGGGGAGCTGTTTTTT	CASSFRDTGELFF
NA	TRBV18	TRBJ1-1	TGTGCCAGCTCACCGAGGGGGACGGCAGGCGCTGAAGCTTTCTTT	CASSPRGTAGAEAFF
NA	TRBV28	TRBJ1-1	TGTGCCAGCGGACTGCGGGGAGCCACTGAAGCTTTCTTT	CASGLRGATEAFF
NA	TRBV11-3	TRBJ1-4	TGTGCCAGCAGCCAAGGAGTTAATGAAAAACTGTTTTTT	CASSQGVNEKLFF
NA	TRBV4-1	TRBJ1-5	TGCGCCAGCAGCCTCCGGGACATGAATCAGCCCCAGCATTTT	CASSLRDMNQPQHF
TRBD1	TRBV27	TRBJ1-5	TGTGCCAGCAGACCAGGACAGGGCGGCAATCAGCCCCAGCATTTT	CASRPGQGGNQPQHF
TRBD2	TRBV9	TRBJ2-5	TGTGCCAGCAGCGTGGGTAGCGGGGGGGCAGGTGAGACCCAGTACTTC	CASSVGSGGAGETQYF
TRBD1	TRBV6-5	TRBJ1-2	TGTGCCAGCAGCCACCCGAGGACAGGGAGCTATGGCTACACCTTC	CASSHPRTGSYGYTF
NA	TRBV5-1	TRBJ2-2	TGCGCCAGTTTCCGGGACACCCAAACCGGGGAGCTGTTTTTT	CASFRDTQTGELFF
TRBD1	TRBV5-1	TRBJ2-2	TGCGCCAGCAGCCCGGTCCTCTTCAGGACAGGGAGGACCGGGGAGCTGTTTTTT	CASSPVLFRTGRTGELFF
TRBD1	TRBV7-2	TRBJ1-1	TGTGCCAGCAGGCGAGACAGGGAACAGAGGAACACTGAAGCTTTCTTT	CASRRDREQRNTEAFF
TRBD1	TRBV19	TRBJ1-4	TGTGCCACCACAGGGGGAGCAACTAATGAAAAACTGTTTTTT	CATTGGATNEKLFF
TRBD2	TRBV5-4	TRBJ2-5	TGTGCCAGCAGCTTGGGCGGACTAGCGGGGGCTCTGCAGTACTTC	CASSLGGLAGALQYF
TRBD2	TRBV9	TRBJ2-5	TGTGCCAGCAGCAAGACTAGCGGGGGTGACCAAGAGACCCAGTACTTC	CASSKTSGGDQETQYF
NA	TRBV5-1	TRBJ1-1	TGCGCCAGCAGCTTGATCGGGGGGCTGAACACTGAAGCTTTCTTT	CASSLIGGLNTEAFF
NA	TRBV4-1	TRBJ2-3	TGCGCCAGCAGCCAAGATCAGGGCAGAAGCACAGATACGCAGTATTTT	CASSQDQGRSTDTQYF
NA	TRBV9	TRBJ1-3	TGTGCCAGCAGCGCATCTGTCTCCCGGGACTTCTATTTT	CASSASVSRDFYF
NA	TRBV28	TRBJ1-2	TGTGCCAGCAGGGAGGGATCTAACTATGGCTACACCTTC	CASREGSNYGYTF
NA	TRBV6-1	TRBJ1-6	TGTGCCAGCAGTGAATGGGAGAATTCACCCCTCCACTTT	CASSEWENSPLHF
NA	TRBV7-9	TRBJ2-1	TGTGCCAGCTTCTTGGGACTTAATGAGCAGTTCTTC	CASFLGLNEQFF
TRBD1	TRBV7-8	TRBJ1-1	TGTGCCAGCAGCTTGAACCGACAGGGGCGGGATAAGGACACTGAAGCTTTCTTT	CASSLNRQGRDKDTEAFF
TRBD1	TRBV7-9	TRBJ1-4	TGTGCCAGCAGCGAACAGGGGGCAGGTGAAAAACTGTTTTTT	CASSEQGAGEKLFF
NA	TRBV4-1	TRBJ1-3	TGCGCCAGCAGCCAAGATCAGGTCTCTGGAAACACCATATATTTT	CASSQDQVSGNTIYF